This T cell receptor beta chain was obtained from a study of blood T cells in healthy people across ages. Germline CDR1 MNHEY, CDR2 SVGAGI. With 0 bases removed from V and 2 bases from J, the gap between germline ends came to 13 bases. The CDR3 extends over 16 amino acids. Then a second PCR, running roughly 7 to 11 cycles, was carried out with a sample-barcoded 5' primer and a J-beta primer mix. From the 5' RACE reads, TCRdb called clonotypes with MiXCR, one entry per CDR3 protein. This sample has more than 650,000 distinct CDR3 sequences, with about 55% found just once. Regarding this clonotype: The antigen remains undetermined.

General observations from the study: Possibly confounding the expanded clonotype changes was the fact that donor CMV status was unknown.

The specimen sequenced was blood. The gene calls are TRBV6-5 and TRBJ1-2; D ambiguous. The clonotype originates from a man at least 80 years old in good health. The CDR3 DNA follows: TGTGCCAGCAGTTACTCGAGGCCGGGAGAGAACTATGGCTACACCTTC. Translation gives CASSYSRPGENYGYTF.